This T cell receptor (beta chain) originates from a study of identical twins. Study outcomes and limitations: Conclusions relied on cross-sectional statistical analysis, not following the same donors.

This clonotype was seen once. The antigen remains unidentified. The CDR3 runs 14 residues. Trimming took 0 bases from V and 5 from J, leaving 11 bases between them. Germline V gene data show CDR1 as SGDLS and CDR2 as YYNGEE. TCRdb analysed the 5' RACE reads with MiXCR anew, one entry per CDR3 protein. This sample has 400,000 to 550,000 distinct CDR3 sequences, with approximately 24% found just once. These records were also assigned to another study, of T cells expressing NK-cell markers.

This receptor was obtained from a woman between 18 and 30 years old in good health. V usage is TRBV9 and J usage is TRBJ2-5; tentative D call: TRBD2 (5 bases). Specimen: CD4+ T cells sorted from blood. CDR3 residues: CASSVDPGSETQYF. CDR3 sequence (DNA): TGTGCCAGCAGCGTAGATCCGGGGTCGGAGACCCAGTACTTC.